Following are 21 T cell receptor beta chains from one sample sequenced in a study of molecular identifiers for immune sequencing clone quantification. One entry per CDR3 protein, called by TCRdb with MiXCR from the PCR reads. Here the sample spans 75,000 to 100,000 distinct CDR3 sequences, roughly 19% being singletons. The source material was naive CD8+ T cells from blood, with Jurkat cell RNA spiked in. Noted subset: FACS-sorted CD8+CD4-CCR7+CD45RA+ naive T cells. Source of these receptors: a human donor in good health. Some libraries in this study had Jurkat cell RNA spiked in.

This clonotype was counted many times. This chain links TRBV29-1 with TRBJ2-5; 10 bases fit TRBD2. The length of the CDR3 is 15 residues. After removal of 2 bases from V and 4 bases from J, the junction contained 7 bases not matched to a gene. Germline V lookup: CDR1 SQVTM, CDR2 ANQGSEA. CDR3 amino acids: CSVEFTSGTLETQYF. The CDR3 region has the DNA TGCAGCGTTGAATTCACTAGCGGGACGTTAGAGACCCAGTACTTC.

This sequence joins TRBV19 and TRBJ2-2; D remains ambiguous. The V end was cut by 3 bases, the J end by 1 base, with 6 bases between. CDR1 LNHDA and CDR2 SQIVND come from the germline V gene (reference sequence). This CDR3 spans 14 amino acids. CDR3 protein: CASSIFLNTGELFF. As DNA, the CDR3 is TGTGCCAGTAGTATTTTTCTGAACACCGGGGAGCTGTTTTTT.

This clonotype occurred many times. This chain uses TRBV4-3 with TRBJ2-1; D is uncertain. Germline loops: CDR1 LGHNA, CDR2 YSLEER. V lost 0 bases, J lost 6 bases, and 12 bases lay in between. CDR3 size: 15 residues. CDR3 protein: CASSQERDLGNEQFF. For the CDR3, the DNA is TGCGCCAGCAGCCAAGAGAGAGATTTGGGCAATGAGCAGTTCTTC.

In regard to this clonotype: This is likely a read error, given that the CDR3 carries no conserved phenylalanine or tryptophan at its end. V gene TRBV28 combines with J gene TRBJ2-5; TRBD1 matches at 10 bases. The CDR3 contains 14 residues. The germline CDR1 and CDR2 sequences are MDHEN and SYDVKM. Unmatched junction bases numbered 6, after V lost 5 bases and J lost 6 bases. DNA for the CDR3: TGTGCCAGCAGTATCCGGGACAGGGGCAAGACCCAGTACTTA. It yields the protein CASSIRDRGKTQYL.

The CDR3, as DNA: TGTGCCAGCAGTTCGGCCGCCAAAAACATTCAGTACTTC. Its protein is CASSSAAKNIQYF. The chain combines TRBV28 with TRBJ2-4, with unresolved D. CDR1 is MDHEN and CDR2 is SYDVKM in the germline V gene. The CDR3 contains 13 residues. V gave up 4 bases and J gave up 1 base, with 5 bases separating them.

The genes are TRBV15 and TRBJ2-3; D gene unclear. Per the germline V gene, CDR1 is LNHNV and CDR2 is YYDKDF (reference sequence). The V end was cut by 0 bases, the J end by 4 bases, with 5 bases between. There are 13 residues in the CDR3. In nucleotides, the CDR3 is TGTGCCACCAGCAGAGATCAGTCAGATACGCAGTATTTT. Its protein product is CATSRDQSDTQYF.

In this sample, this clonotype turned up many times. The rearrangement links TRBV7-9 to TRBJ2-1; 9 bases are shared with TRBD2. Germline-derived CDR1 and CDR2 are SEHNR and FQNEAQ (reference sequence). The V segment lost 6 bases and the J segment 9 bases; nucleotides outside the gene matches: 6. The CDR3 has 13 amino acids. CDR3 DNA sequence: TGTGCCAGCAGACCTGGACTAGCGATTGAGCAGTTCTTC. Translated: CASRPGLAIEQFF.

At least ten counts were recorded for this clonotype. The V and J genes are TRBV5-4 and TRBJ1-2; no definite D call. V shed 5 bases and J shed 0 bases, with 14 bases lying between them. The CDR3 covers 15 residues. Per the germline V gene, CDR1 is SGHNT and CDR2 is YYREEE (reference sequence). CDR3 amino acids: CASRVTVEANYGYTF. As DNA, the CDR3 is TGTGCCAGCAGGGTCACCGTCGAGGCTAACTATGGCTACACCTTC.

A remark on this clonotype: It may be a read error: a sequence one base away is much more abundant. The final CDR3 position lacks the conserved phenylalanine or tryptophan, pointing to a likely read error. The chain has TRBV19 and TRBJ2-6; perhaps TRBD2 as D (5 bases). This CDR3 has 15 amino acids. CDR1 is LNHDA and CDR2 is SQIVND in the germline V gene (reference sequence). The V end was cut by 2 bases, the J end by 1 base, with 6 bases between. This CDR3 reads CASSISGSGANVLTL. The CDR3, as DNA: TGTGCCAGTAGTATATCGGGGTCTGGGGCCAACGTCCTGACTCTC.

This clonotype was counted ten times or more. The chain joins TRBV20-1 to TRBJ2-3; the D is unclear. The CDR3 extends over 14 amino acids. Trimming removed 0 bases at V and 3 bases at J, with 10 bases between. Germline CDR1 and CDR2: DFQATT and SNEGSKA (reference sequence). For the CDR3, the DNA is TGCAGTGCTAGAGATAGGGTTTCTACAGATACGCAGTATTTT. It is translated as CSARDRVSTDTQYF.

Ten or more counts support this clonotype. This chain joins TRBV7-3 and TRBJ2-6; D perhaps matches TRBD1 (5 bases). The CDR3 loop spans 19 amino acids. Germline V gene sequence: CDR1 SGHTA, CDR2 FQGTGA. V lost 0 bases, J lost 0 bases, and 15 bases lay in between. The CDR3 loop is CASSLTGPPPSSGANVLTF. Here the CDR3 DNA reads TGTGCCAGCAGCTTAACGGGGCCTCCACCATCCTCTGGGGCCAACGTCCTGACTTTC.

This clonotype has a count of ten or more. The chain is built from TRBV9 and TRBJ1-1; 10 bases are a match to TRBD1. J lost 5 bases, V lost 4 bases, and 17 bases had no gene match. This CDR3 is 18 amino acids long. Germline CDR1 is SGDLS and CDR2 is YYNGEE. CDR3 in DNA: TGTGCCAGCAGCCTCTCCCCCCTGACAGGGGGCGGCGGGACTGAAGCTTTCTTT. This translates into CASSLSPLTGGGGTEAFF.

This clonotype was seen many times. The chain has TRBV7-2 and TRBJ2-2; no clear D. From germline, CDR1 is SGHTA and CDR2 FQGNSA. This CDR3 spans 11 amino acids. V was clipped by 6 bases and J by 5 bases, with 4 bases between them. This CDR3 reads CASRTTGELFF. The DNA of the CDR3 is TGTGCCAGCAGAACGACCGGGGAGCTGTTTTTT.

CDR3 nucleotide sequence: TGTGCCAGCAGCCCCGGGCCGTACACCGGGGAGCTGTTTTTT. Amino acid sequence: CASSPGPYTGELFF. V and J are TRBV7-9 and TRBJ2-2; no clear D. CDR1 is SEHNR, CDR2 FQNEAQ, per germline (reference sequence). Trimming stripped 5 bases from V and 3 bases from J, with 10 bases between. This CDR3 is 14 amino acids long.

CDR3 loop: CASSSGTGVQPQHF. As DNA, the CDR3 is TGTGCCAGCAGTTCCGGGACAGGGGTTCAGCCCCAGCATTTT. J is TRBJ1-5 and V is TRBV6-2 or TRBV6-3; 10 nucleotides match TRBD1. Germline loops: CDR1 MNHEY, CDR2 SVGEGT. The CDR3 contains 14 residues. Losses at the gene ends were 4 bases for V and 6 bases for J; bases not matched to a gene: 3.

Comment on this clonotype: A much larger clone is a single base away; this may be a read error. This CDR3 fails to terminate in the conserved phenylalanine or tryptophan, so it likely reflects a read error. Because the CDR3's place on the DNA is in doubt, the DNA is left out and the CDR3 is given as listed by TCRdb. CDR3 sequence: CASSSYDLSKFL. The rearrangement uses TRBV13 and TRBJ2-1. The germline V gene has CDR1 PRHDT and CDR2 FYEKMQ (reference sequence). Ends included, the CDR3 has 12 residues.

In its sample, this clonotype was seen a few times. This rearrangement joins TRBV9 to TRBJ2-1, with no clear D. The length of the CDR3 is 15 residues. Germline V gene lookup returns CDR1 SGDLS and CDR2 YYNGEE. V dropped 0 bases and J dropped 8 bases, with 15 bases sitting between them. CDR3 coding DNA: TGTGCCAGCAGCGTAGCTCCCAGCCAGACTGATGAGCAGTTCTTC. As protein: CASSVAPSQTDEQFF.

This clonotype was seen a handful of times. A much larger clone is a single base away; this may be a read error. The chain recombines TRBV7-6 with TRBJ1-5; D is ambiguous. The length of the CDR3 is 14 residues. Germline values: CDR1 SGHVS, CDR2 FNYEAQ. The CDR3 bases are TGTGCCAGCAGCTTAGCCCGGACCGATCAGCCCCAGCGTTTT. Translating gives CASSLARTDQPQRF.

V and J are TRBV4-1 and TRBJ2-5; maybe TRBD1 (6 bases). Trimming took off 3 bases at V and 4 bases at J, with 18 bases between the two ends. This CDR3 spans 16 amino acids. CDR1 and CDR2 (germline): MGHRA, YSYEKL. The CDR3 sequence is CASSQEQGVLGETQYF. Written as DNA, the CDR3 is TGCGCCAGCAGCCAGGAACAGGGAGTCCTCGGAGAGACCCAGTACTTC.

This clonotype has only a few counts. The gene calls are TRBV19 and TRBJ2-7; D unresolved. The CDR3 has 13 amino acids. Germline V lookup: CDR1 LNHDA, CDR2 SQIVND (reference sequence). Between the trimmed V and J ends, which lost 1 base and 1 base, there was a span of 5 bases. The CDR3 region has the DNA TGTGCCAGTAGTATAGGACAATCCTACGAGCAGTACTTC. It is translated as CASSIGQSYEQYF.

The table lists this clonotype with many counts. V usage is TRBV14 and J usage is TRBJ2-7; the D gene is possibly TRBD1 (6 bases). Germline values: CDR1 SGHDN, CDR2 FVKESK. Trimming cost V 4 bases and J 0 bases, with 13 bases left between them. There are 15 residues in the CDR3. The CDR3 DNA reads TGTGCCAGCAGCCCCGACAGGCTTCGCTCCTACGAGCAGTACTTC. It is translated as CASSPDRLRSYEQYF.